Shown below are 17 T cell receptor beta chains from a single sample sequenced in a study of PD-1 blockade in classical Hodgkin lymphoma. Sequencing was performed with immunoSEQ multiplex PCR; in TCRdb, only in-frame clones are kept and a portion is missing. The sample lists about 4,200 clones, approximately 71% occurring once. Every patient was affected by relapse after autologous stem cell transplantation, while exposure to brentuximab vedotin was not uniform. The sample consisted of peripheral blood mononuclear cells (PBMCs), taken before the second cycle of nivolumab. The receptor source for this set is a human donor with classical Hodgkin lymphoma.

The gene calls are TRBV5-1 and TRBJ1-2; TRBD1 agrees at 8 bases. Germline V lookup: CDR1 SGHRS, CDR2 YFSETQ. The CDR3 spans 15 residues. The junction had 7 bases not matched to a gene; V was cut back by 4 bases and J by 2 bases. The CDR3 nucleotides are TGCGCCAGCAGCCGTAGTGGACAGGGCAACTATGGCTACACCTTC. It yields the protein CASSRSGQGNYGYTF.

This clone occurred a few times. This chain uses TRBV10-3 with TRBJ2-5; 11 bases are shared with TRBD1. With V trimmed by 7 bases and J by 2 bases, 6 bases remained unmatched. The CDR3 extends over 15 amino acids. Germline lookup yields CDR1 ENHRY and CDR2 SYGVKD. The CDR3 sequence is CAITAGQGAQETQYF. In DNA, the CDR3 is TGTGCCATCACCGCAGGACAGGGGGCGCAAGAGACCCAGTACTTC.

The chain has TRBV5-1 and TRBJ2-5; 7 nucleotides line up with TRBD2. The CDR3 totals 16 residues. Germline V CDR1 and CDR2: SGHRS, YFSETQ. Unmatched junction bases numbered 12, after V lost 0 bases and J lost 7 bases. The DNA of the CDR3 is TGCGCCAGCAGCTTGGGGACTAGTCCCGGTGGTGCGACCCAGTACTTC. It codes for CASSLGTSPGGATQYF.

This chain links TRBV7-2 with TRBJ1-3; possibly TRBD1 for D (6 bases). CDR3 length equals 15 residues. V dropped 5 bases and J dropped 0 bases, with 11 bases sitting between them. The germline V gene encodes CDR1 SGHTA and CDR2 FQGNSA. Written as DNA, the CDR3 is TGTGCCAGCAGCCGGGACATCCACTCTGGAAACACCATATATTTT. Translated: CASSRDIHSGNTIYF.

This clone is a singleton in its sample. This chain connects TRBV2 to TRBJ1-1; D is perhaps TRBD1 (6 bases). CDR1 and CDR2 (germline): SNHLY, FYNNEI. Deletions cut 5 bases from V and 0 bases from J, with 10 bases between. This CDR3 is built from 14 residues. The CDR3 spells CASSSGVMNTEAFF. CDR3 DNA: TGTGCCAGCAGTTCAGGGGTCATGAACACTGAAGCTTTCTTT.

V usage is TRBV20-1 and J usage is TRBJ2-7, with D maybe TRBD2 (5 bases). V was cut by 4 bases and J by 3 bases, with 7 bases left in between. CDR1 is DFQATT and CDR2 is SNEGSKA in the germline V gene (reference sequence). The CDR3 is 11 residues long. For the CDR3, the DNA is TGCAGTGCTAAAGGGAGCTACGAGCAGTACTTC. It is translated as CSAKGSYEQYF.

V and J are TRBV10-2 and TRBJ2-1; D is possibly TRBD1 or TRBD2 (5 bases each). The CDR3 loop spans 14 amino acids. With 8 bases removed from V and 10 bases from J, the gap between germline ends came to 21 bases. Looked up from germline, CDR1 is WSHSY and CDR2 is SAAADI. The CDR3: CASFSSGASDEQFF. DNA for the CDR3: TGCGCCAGCTTTTCTTCCGGGGCCAGCGACGAGCAGTTCTTC.

Here the CDR3 reads CASSRRGGGELFF. Here the CDR3 DNA reads TGTGCCAGCAGCCGCCGAGGTGGCGGGGAGCTGTTTTTT. The V call is TRBV5-4, the J call TRBJ2-2, with no clear D. CDR3 size: 13 residues. V was clipped by 4 bases and J by 7 bases, with 11 bases between them. CDR1 is SGHNT, CDR2 YYREEE, per germline (reference sequence).

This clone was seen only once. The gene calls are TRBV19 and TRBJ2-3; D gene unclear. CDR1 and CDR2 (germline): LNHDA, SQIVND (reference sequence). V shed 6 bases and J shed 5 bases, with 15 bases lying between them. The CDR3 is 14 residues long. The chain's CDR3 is CASSSTTNKDTQYF. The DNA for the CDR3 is TGTGCCAGTAGCAGCACAACGAACAAAGATACGCAGTATTTT.

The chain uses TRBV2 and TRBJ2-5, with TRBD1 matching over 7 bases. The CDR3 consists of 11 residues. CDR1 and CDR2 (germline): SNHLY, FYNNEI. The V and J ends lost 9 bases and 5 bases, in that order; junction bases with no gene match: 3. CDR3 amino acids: CASTGVETQYF. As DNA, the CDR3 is TGTGCCAGTACAGGGGTCGAGACCCAGTACTTC.

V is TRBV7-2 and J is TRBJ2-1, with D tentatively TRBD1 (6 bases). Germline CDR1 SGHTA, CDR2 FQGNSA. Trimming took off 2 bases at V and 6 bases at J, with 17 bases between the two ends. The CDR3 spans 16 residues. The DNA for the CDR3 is TGTGCCAGCAGCTTAAGGTCCCAGGGGTATAGCAATGAGCAGTTCTTC. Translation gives CASSLRSQGYSNEQFF.

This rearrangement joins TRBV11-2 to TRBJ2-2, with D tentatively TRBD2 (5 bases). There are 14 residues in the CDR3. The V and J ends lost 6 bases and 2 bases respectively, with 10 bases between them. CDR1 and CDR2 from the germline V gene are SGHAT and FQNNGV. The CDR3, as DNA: TGTGCCAGCAGTCCCCCGGGAAACACCGGGGAGCTGTTTTTT. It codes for CASSPPGNTGELFF.

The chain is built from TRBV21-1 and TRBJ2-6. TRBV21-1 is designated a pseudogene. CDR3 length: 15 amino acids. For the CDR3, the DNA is TGTGCCAGCAGCAGTACCTTATCTGGGGCCAACGTCCTGACTTTC. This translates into CASSSTLSGANVLTF.

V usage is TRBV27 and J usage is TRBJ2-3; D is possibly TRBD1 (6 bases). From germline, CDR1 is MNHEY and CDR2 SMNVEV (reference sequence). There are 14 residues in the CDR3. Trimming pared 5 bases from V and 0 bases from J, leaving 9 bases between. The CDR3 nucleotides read TGTGCCAGCAGTCCCGGGACAAGCACAGATACGCAGTATTTT. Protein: CASSPGTSTDTQYF.

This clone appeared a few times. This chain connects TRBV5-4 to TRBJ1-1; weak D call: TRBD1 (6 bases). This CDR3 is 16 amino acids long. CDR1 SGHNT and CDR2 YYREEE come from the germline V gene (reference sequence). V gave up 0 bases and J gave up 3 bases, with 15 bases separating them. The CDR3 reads CASSLGAGASYTEAFF. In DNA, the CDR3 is TGTGCCAGCAGCTTGGGCGCGGGGGCTTCCTACACTGAAGCTTTCTTT.

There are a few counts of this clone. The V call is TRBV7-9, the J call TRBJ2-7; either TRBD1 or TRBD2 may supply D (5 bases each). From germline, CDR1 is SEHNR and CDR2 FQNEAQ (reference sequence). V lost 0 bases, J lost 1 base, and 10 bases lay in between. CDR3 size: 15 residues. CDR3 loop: CASSLAGTASYEQYF. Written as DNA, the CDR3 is TGTGCCAGCAGCTTAGCAGGGACCGCGTCCTACGAGCAGTACTTC.

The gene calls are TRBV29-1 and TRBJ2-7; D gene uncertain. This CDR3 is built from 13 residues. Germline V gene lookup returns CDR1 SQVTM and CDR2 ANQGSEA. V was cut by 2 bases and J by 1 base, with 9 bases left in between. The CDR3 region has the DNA TGCAGCGTTGAAAGTCCGGATTCCTACGAGCAGTACTTC. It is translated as CSVESPDSYEQYF.